This entry lists 5 T cell receptor beta chains sequenced from one sample in a study of blood T cell repertoires in COVID-19. Repertoires were generated with immunoSEQ multiplex PCR, while TCRdb's copy carries only in-frame clones and drops some. Among about 180,000 clones listed, around 85% were seen once. The specimen sequenced was PBMCs or T cells enriched from blood (not recorded which). Receptors originate from a man aged 35-49 years who had recovered from COVID-19.

The gene calls are TRBV10-3 and TRBJ2-3; TRBD1 aligns across 8 bases. Germline V gene data show CDR1 as ENHRY and CDR2 as SYGVKD. V dropped 3 bases and J dropped 7; count of bases not matched to a gene: 12. The CDR3 extends over 16 amino acids. CDR3 protein: CAISEPEGQAHNTQYF. CDR3 nucleotide sequence: TGTGCCATCAGTGAACCGGAGGGACAGGCACACAATACGCAGTATTTT.

The chain joins TRBV24-1 to TRBJ2-3; 11 bases match TRBD2. From germline, CDR1 is KGHDR and CDR2 SFDVKD. CDR3 length equals 15 residues. The V and J ends lost 7 bases and 6 bases, in that order; junction bases with no gene match: 8. CDR3 amino acids: CATRSTSGGSDTQYF. CDR3 DNA: TGTGCCACCAGGTCCACTAGCGGGGGATCTGATACGCAGTATTTT.

This chain uses TRBV7-3 with TRBJ2-2, with D tentatively TRBD2 (6 bases). Per the germline V gene, CDR1 is SGHTA and CDR2 is FQGTGA. This CDR3 is 16 amino acids long. V lost 2 bases, J lost 2 bases, and 12 bases lay in between. The CDR3 sequence: CASSLSGDFNTGELFF. The DNA of the CDR3 is TGTGCCAGCAGCTTATCTGGGGACTTTAACACCGGGGAGCTGTTTTTT.

The chain couples TRBV29-1 to TRBJ2-7; a possible D gene is TRBD2 (5 bases). The germline V gene has CDR1 SQVTM and CDR2 ANQGSEA. V was clipped by 3 bases and J by 0 bases, with 15 bases between them. This CDR3 has 15 amino acids. CDR3 amino acids: CSVEEVSTSSYEQYF. The CDR3 nucleotides read TGCAGCGTTGAGGAGGTTAGCACGAGCTCCTACGAGCAGTACTTC.

The sample holds one count of this clone. This chain uses TRBV5-6 with TRBJ2-4; a possible D gene is TRBD1 (5 bases). The V end was cut by 4 bases, the J end by 6 bases, with 14 bases between. Germline CDR1 SGHDT, CDR2 YYEEEE. The CDR3 extends over 14 amino acids. The CDR3 DNA is TGTGCCAGCAGCCCCAGGGATTTTGGAAACATTCAGTACTTC. This translates into CASSPRDFGNIQYF.